These 9 T cell receptor beta chains originate from one sample sequenced in a study of Graves' ophthalmopathy and Graves' hyperthyroidism. The TCR beta CDR3 regions underwent amplification from RNA transcripts. An opening RT-PCR round employed HTBI primers and preceded a second-round multiplex PCR. TCRdb redid the calling of the multiplex PCR reads with MiXCR, one entry per CDR3 protein. The table shows over 500,000 distinct CDR3 sequences, with about 20% occurring only once. Sequenced input: peripheral blood. All receptors derive from a woman between 18 and 30 years old with stable Graves' hyperthyroidism. Some clones in this sample may be carry-over from other donors' samples.

This clonotype was seen at least ten times. J is TRBJ1-5 and V is TRBV2; D ambiguous. Trimming stripped 5 bases from V and 2 bases from J, with 13 bases between. Per germline, CDR1 SNHLY and CDR2 FYNNEI. The CDR3 is 15 amino acids. The CDR3 nucleotides read TGTGCCAGCAGTCTGGACCCGGAAGGCAATCAGCCCCAGCATTTT. Its translation is CASSLDPEGNQPQHF.

The table lists this clonotype with many counts. This chain joins TRBV27 and TRBJ1-1; no firm D call. CDR3 length: 14 residues. V lost 4 bases and J lost 1, with 10 bases in between. Per germline, CDR1 MNHEY and CDR2 SMNVEV (reference sequence). Here the CDR3 reads CASSSPQQNTEAFF. The CDR3 nucleotides are TGTGCCAGCAGTTCACCCCAACAGAACACTGAAGCTTTCTTT.

The CDR3 reads CASSSLRQTNSYEQYF. The CDR3 coding sequence is TGTGCCAGCAGTTCCTTGAGGCAGACAAACTCCTACGAGCAGTACTTC. The chain carries TRBV12-3 or TRBV12-4 and TRBJ2-7; D gene unclear. Trimming shortened V by 4 bases and J by 0 bases, and 16 bases separated the two germline ends. The CDR3 is 16 residues long.

At least ten counts were recorded for this clonotype. The junction and the germline gene differ at one end; a read error may be behind it. CDR3 nucleotides: TGTGCCAGTAGTGGAGCTGGGATGCAGGTCAGCAATTTT. Amino acids: CASSGAGMQVSNF. The chain recombines TRBV19 with TRBJ1-5; D remains unclear. There are 13 residues in the CDR3. Germline CDR1 LNHDA, CDR2 SQIVND (reference sequence).

The chain employs TRBV6-5 and TRBJ1-5; TRBD1 is a possible D gene (5 bases). The CDR3 is 14 residues long. The germline CDR1 and CDR2 sequences are MNHEY and SVGAGI. V was cut by 2 bases and J by 6 bases, with 11 bases left in between. Here the CDR3 reads CASSYTRGVQPQHF. As DNA, the CDR3 is TGTGCCAGCAGTTACACGAGAGGGGTTCAGCCCCAGCATTTT.

This clonotype has more than one count but fewer than ten. This chain uses TRBV28 with TRBJ1-2; TRBD1 agrees at 8 bases. The V gene's germline CDR1 is MDHEN and CDR2 SYDVKM. V gave up 4 bases and J gave up 2 bases; unmatched junction bases: 6. CDR3 length: 15 residues. DNA of the CDR3: TGTGCCAGCAGTTCCAGTGGACAGGGCAACTATGGCTACACCTTC. It specifies CASSSSGQGNYGYTF.

This clonotype is medium-sized by share. The V call is TRBV14, the J call TRBJ2-4; D is unresolved. Germline assignment: CDR1 SGHDN and CDR2 FVKESK. The CDR3 extends over 12 amino acids. V gave up 0 bases and J gave up 6 bases, with 3 bases separating them. Here the CDR3 reads CASSQDRNIQYF. The DNA for the CDR3 is TGTGCCAGCAGCCAAGATCGAAACATTCAGTACTTC.

A few counts support this clonotype. This CDR3 is CSGRYRGSEQYF. CDR3 DNA: TGCAGCGGCAGATACAGGGGAAGCGAGCAGTACTTC. The chain links TRBV29-1 to TRBJ2-7; 7 bases map to TRBD1. Unmatched junction bases numbered 9, after V lost 7 bases and J lost 6 bases. The CDR3 spans 12 residues. Germline assignment: CDR1 SQVTM and CDR2 ANQGSEA.

Ten or more counts support this clonotype. The genes are TRBV6-1 and TRBJ2-5; D remains unclear. The CDR3 is 15 amino acids. In germline, CDR1 is MNHNS, CDR2 SASEGT. V was trimmed by 6 bases and J by 1 base, leaving 15 bases between them. For the CDR3, the DNA is TGTGCCAGCAGCCCCACGTGGGCGGCCCAAGAGACCCAGTACTTC. It yields the protein CASSPTWAAQETQYF.